This TCR beta chain was captured by sequencing in a study of blood T cell repertoires in COVID-19 (dated by TCRdb to about 2020). About the investigation overall: Collaborator samples came from the United States, Italy and Spain and covered acute and convalescent phases of COVID-19. The repertoires were released in a freely available public database intended as a resource for research on the immune response to SARS-CoV-2. The prospective study material was composed of cDNA or gDNA derived from T cells, B-cell-depleted T cells, or PBMCs. Deeply sampled blood TCRbeta repertoires from subjects exposed to, actively infected with, or recovered from COVID-19 were included in the dataset. Sample metadata almost always included a de-identified subject ID, COVID-19 status, age in years and sex. The samples were drawn from the first 160 participants of the ongoing ImmuneRACE study and from 950 to 1,500 subjects provided by 6 global collaborators. Where available, HLA class I and class II types were taken from metadata supplied by the sample provider and were not determined by assay-based typing. What the work shows at the level of the full study, not this receptor alone: Clinical and demographic metadata were provided uncurated, with the amount varying by source and participant.

Spanning cysteine to phenylalanine, the CDR3 consists of 12 amino acids. Left in the record is the CDR3 DNA by itself, 36 bases read in frame from the first base. Between the V and J ends, shortened by 10 bases and 7 bases respectively, the junction contains 16 bases. CDR1 and CDR2, looked up from the germline V gene, are ENHRY and SYGVKD. TCRbeta CDR3 regions were amplified from genomic DNA by means of the immunoSEQ Assay, a bias-controlled multiplex PCR. The paper's processing steps were these. Nucleated cell counts per sample were estimated from amplification of reference gene primers within the assay. To quantify the absolute abundance of each unique TCRbeta CDR3 rearrangement, sequence reads were collapsed and filtered. Productive Simpson clonality was computed per sample as the square root of Simpson's diversity index over productive rearrangements. TCRdb stores this immuneACCESS table with in-frame sequences only. Part of the clones is absent; in the studies checked, under half of the shortfall reflects unresolved V genes, and no reason is known for the rest. The V and J calls and clone size were taken over from that table, and D and trimming were inferred from the DNA. The table for this sample lists 170,000 or so clones; around four fifths of them were counted only once. 2.9% of the sample goes to the ten largest clones.

This clone has more than one count but fewer than ten. No antigen is known for it. Base qualities were left out, and no much larger clone turns up one base away. Each collaborating institution followed its own protocols to collect whole blood in K2EDTA tubes. For TCRbeta analysis, collaborators shipped samples as frozen whole blood, isolated PBMCs, or DNA extracted from either of those sample types. This receptor chain uses TRBV10-3 and TRBJ1-2, with TRBD1 perhaps the D gene, on 5 matching bases. Sequencing was done on a sample of peripheral blood. The origin of this receptor is a woman in her sixties with acute or convalescent COVID-19. The CDR3 sequence is CATGTGGGGYTF. Read as DNA, the sequence is TGTGCCACCGGGACGGGGGGAGGTGGCTACACCTTC.